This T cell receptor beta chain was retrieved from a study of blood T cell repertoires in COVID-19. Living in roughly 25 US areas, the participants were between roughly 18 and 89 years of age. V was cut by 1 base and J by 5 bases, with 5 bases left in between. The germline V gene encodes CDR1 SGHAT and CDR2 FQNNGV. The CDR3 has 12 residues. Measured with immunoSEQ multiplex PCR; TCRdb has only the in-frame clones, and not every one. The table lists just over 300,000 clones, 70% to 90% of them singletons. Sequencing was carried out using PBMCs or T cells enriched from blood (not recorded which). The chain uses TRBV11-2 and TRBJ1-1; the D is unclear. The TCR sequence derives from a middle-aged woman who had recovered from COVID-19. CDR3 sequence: CASSLAGTEAFF. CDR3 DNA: TGTGCCAGCAGCTTAGCAGGAACTGAAGCTTTCTTT.